The 5 T cell receptor beta chains below all came from one sample that was sequenced in a study of neurological immune-mediated disorders. TCRdb re-analysed the 5' RACE reads in MiXCR, keeping a single row per CDR3 protein. This sample carries about 59,000 distinct CDR3 sequences, approximately 3.5% of them seen once, and the ten largest clones take 2.5% to 4%. The sequencing input was PBMCs. The receptor set was obtained from a woman aged 25 to 39 with multiple sclerosis.

This clonotype was picked up many times. The V call is TRBV5-1, the J call TRBJ2-2, with 7 bases fitting TRBD1. Germline CDR1 reads SGHRS; CDR2 reads YFSETQ. The CDR3 is 17 amino acids. Trimming removed 4 bases from V and 6 bases from J; junction bases left unmatched: 15. CDR3 in DNA: TGCGCCAGCAGCCCCTTACAGGGGCAGCTTGGGTCCGGGGAGCTGTTTTTT. This translates into CASSPLQGQLGSGELFF.

The sample holds many counts of this clonotype. This chain joins TRBV20-1 and TRBJ2-2, with 13 bases that match TRBD2. This CDR3 has 18 residues. CDR1 and CDR2 from the germline V gene are DFQATT and SNEGSKA (reference sequence). V was clipped by 3 bases and J by 0 bases; unmatched bases: 7. The DNA of the CDR3 is TGCAGTGCTAGGGGTCGGGGACTAGCGGGAACGAACACCGGGGAGCTGTTTTTT. As protein: CSARGRGLAGTNTGELFF.

This clonotype was seen only a few times. The junction differs from germline at one of its ends, possibly a read error. The chain combines TRBV15 with TRBJ1-5, with D unclear. Germline-derived CDR1 and CDR2 are LNHNV and YYDKDF (reference sequence). The CDR3 length is 15 residues. CDR3 sequence: CATSRGFQKHQPQNF. Here the CDR3 DNA reads TGTGCCACCAGCAGAGGGTTTCAAAAGCATCAGCCCCAGAATTTT.

Many counts were recorded for this clonotype. The chain couples TRBV2 to TRBJ2-1, with 8 positions matching TRBD2. CDR1 is SNHLY and CDR2 is FYNNEI in the germline V gene. The CDR3 runs to 14 residues. After removal of 3 bases from V and 6 bases from J, the junction contained 4 bases not matched to a gene. CDR3 residues: CASSDGRASNEQFF. The CDR3 region has the DNA TGTGCCAGCAGTGACGGGAGGGCCAGCAATGAGCAGTTCTTC.

The J gene is TRBJ1-1, the V gene TRBV5-1, with D uncertain. V shed 2 bases and J shed 5 bases, with 10 bases lying between them. The CDR3 covers 13 residues. CDR1 and CDR2 (germline): SGHRS, YFSETQ. CDR3 amino acids: CASSFKGETEAFF. The DNA of the CDR3 is TGCGCCAGCAGCTTTAAGGGAGAAACTGAAGCTTTCTTT.